This TCR beta chain was found in a study of blood T cell repertoires in COVID-19. Study-level information: The United States, Italy and Spain provided the acute and convalescent COVID-19 samples.

The germline gives CDR1 GTSNPN, CDR2 SVGIG (reference sequence). There are 13 residues in the CDR3. Trimming stripped 8 bases from V and 2 bases from J, with 15 bases between. Original processing notes: From reference gene primer amplification, estimates of nucleated cell counts were derived. TCRdb's copy holds only in-frame clones and misses some; the assay was immunoSEQ multiplex PCR. V, J and clone size are taken as reported in that table, and D and trimming were inferred from the DNA itself. The data contain under 75,000 clones, around 86% of them singletons. This sequence joins TRBV30 and TRBJ1-1, with a tentative D call TRBD1 (5 bases). Sample: peripheral blood. This sequence was found in a man aged 25-45 years with acute or convalescent COVID-19. CDR3 region: CARRVGLNTEAFF. The CDR3 coding sequence is TGTGCCCGTAGAGTGGGACTCAACACTGAAGCTTTCTTT.